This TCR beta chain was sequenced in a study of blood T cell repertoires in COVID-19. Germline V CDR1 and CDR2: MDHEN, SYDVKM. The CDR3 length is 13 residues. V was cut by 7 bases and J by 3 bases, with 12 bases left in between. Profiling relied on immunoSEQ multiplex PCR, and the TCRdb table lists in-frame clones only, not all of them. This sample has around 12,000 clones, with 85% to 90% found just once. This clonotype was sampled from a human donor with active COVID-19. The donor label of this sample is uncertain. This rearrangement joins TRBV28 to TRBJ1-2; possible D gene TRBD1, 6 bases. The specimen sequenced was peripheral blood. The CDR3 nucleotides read TGTGCCAGCATAGAACCAGGGGACTATGGCTACACCTTC. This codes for CASIEPGDYGYTF.